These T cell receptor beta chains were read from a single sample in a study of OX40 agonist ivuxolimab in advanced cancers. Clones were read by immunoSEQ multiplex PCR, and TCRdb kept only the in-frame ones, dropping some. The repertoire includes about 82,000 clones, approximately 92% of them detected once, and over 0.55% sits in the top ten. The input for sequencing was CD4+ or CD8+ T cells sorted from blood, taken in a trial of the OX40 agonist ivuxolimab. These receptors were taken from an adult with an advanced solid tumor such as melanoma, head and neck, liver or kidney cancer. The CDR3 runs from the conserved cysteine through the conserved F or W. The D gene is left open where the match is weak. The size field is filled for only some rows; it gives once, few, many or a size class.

TGTGCCAGCAGTGAAACCGGGACTAGCGGGGGGTCGTCCACAGATACGCAGTATTTT,CASSETGTSGGSSTDTQYF,.,TRBV6-1,TRBD2,TRBJ2-3
TGTGCCAGCAGGGCGATCGACACTGAAGCTTTCTTT,CASRAIDTEAFF,.,TRBV25-1,.,TRBJ1-1
TGTGCCAGCAGCTTGGAGCCAGCCTACGAGCAGTACTTC,CASSLEPAYEQYF,.,TRBV5-4,.,TRBJ2-7
TGCGCCAGCAGCTTGGGGCTCTACAATGAGCAGTTCTTC,CASSLGLYNEQFF,.,TRBV5-1,.,TRBJ2-1
TGCGCCAGCAGTGTCCAGGGGAAGGTCTCCTACAATGAGCAGTTCTTC,CASSVQGKVSYNEQFF,.,TRBV10-2,.,TRBJ2-1
TGTGCCAGCATTTCGTGGGGACAGGGTAATGAGCAGTTCTTC,CASISWGQGNEQFF,.,TRBV27,TRBD1,TRBJ2-1
TGCGCCAGCAGCTGGGGACAGGGTCGCGAGCAGTACTTC,CASSWGQGREQYF,.,TRBV5-1,TRBD1,TRBJ2-7
TGTGCCTGGAGTGTACCCCGGACAGGGGGCAATGAGCAGTTCTTC,CAWSVPRTGGNEQFF,.,TRBV30,TRBD1,TRBJ2-1
TGTGCCAGCAGCGTAACCCCCCAGGCTGAAGCTTTCTTT,CASSVTPQAEAFF,.,TRBV9,.,TRBJ1-1
TGTGCCAGCTCACCCGGGGAGACCCAGTACTTC,CASSPGETQYF,.,TRBV18,.,TRBJ2-5
TGTGCCAGCAGGGGACAGGGTGCGCACACTGAAGCTTTCTTT,CASRGQGAHTEAFF,.,TRBV2,TRBD1,TRBJ1-1
TGTGCCAGCAGCGTAGCTCCTGGGGCCAACGTCCTGACTTTC,CASSVAPGANVLTF,.,TRBV9,.,TRBJ2-6
TGCGCCAGCAGCTTGGTTACAGGGACCTACGAGCAGTACTTC,CASSLVTGTYEQYF,.,TRBV5-1,.,TRBJ2-7
TGTGCCAGCAGCAATGTCCCGGGGGCTAGCACAGATACGCAGTATTTT,CASSNVPGASTDTQYF,.,TRBV21-1,.,TRBJ2-3
TGTGCCAGCAGTGGACAGGGGGATCAGCCCCAGCATTTT,CASSGQGDQPQHF,.,TRBV6-5,TRBD1,TRBJ1-5
TGTGCCAGCAGCCCAGGGACTAGCAGGGGTCGCTACAATGAGCAGTTCTTC,CASSPGTSRGRYNEQFF,.,TRBV5-4,TRBD2,TRBJ2-1
TGTGCCAGCGGGTTTTCTAACACTGAAGCTTTCTTT,CASGFSNTEAFF,.,TRBV7-9,.,TRBJ1-1
TGTGCCAGCGGGGCGGACTTTTCGATTGCAAAACTGTTTTTT,CASGADFSIAKLFF,.,TRBV19,.,TRBJ1-4
TGTGCCACCTCAGAGGGACAGGGTAATTCACCCCTCCACTTT,CATSEGQGNSPLHF,.,TRBV9,TRBD1,TRBJ1-6
TGTGCCAGTAGTATAGCCGGGACAGGTCTTTGGGAGCAGTTCTTC,CASSIAGTGLWEQFF,.,TRBV19,TRBD1,TRBJ2-1
TGTGCCAGCAGTCGAGGCGGGGGGGGGCTCGAGTTCTTC,CASSRGGGGLEFF,.,TRBV5-4,TRBD2,TRBJ2-1
TGCGCCAGCAGTGAGTCGATGGACAGGCCGGCTTTCTTT,CASSESMDRPAFF,.,TRBV10-1,TRBD1,TRBJ1-1
TGCGCCAGCAGCTATATACCCGGGGGCACCGGGGAGCTGTTTTTT,CASSYIPGGTGELFF,once,TRBV5-1,.,TRBJ2-2
TGCGCCAGCGGGCCCGAGGGTATGAGGGAGCAGTACTTC,CASGPEGMREQYF,once,TRBV5-1,.,TRBJ2-5
TGTGCCTGGAGTCGCGCCAGGAACACTGAAGCTTTCTTT,CAWSRARNTEAFF,.,TRBV30,.,TRBJ1-1
TGCGCCAGCAGCTTTTTGGACAGGCGGACCTACACTGAAGCTTTCTTT,CASSFLDRRTYTEAFF,.,TRBV5-1,TRBD1,TRBJ1-1
TGTGCCAGCAGCCAAGTGGGGATCTCCTACGAGCAGTACTTC,CASSQVGISYEQYF,.,TRBV4-2,.,TRBJ2-7
TGTGCCAGCAGCCCGACTAGCGGTAGTTACGAGCAGTACTTC,CASSPTSGSYEQYF,.,TRBV11-3,TRBD2,TRBJ2-7
TGTGCCAGCAGCTTACAGGGACAAGAGACCCAGTACTTC,CASSLQGQETQYF,once,TRBV7-3,.,TRBJ2-5
TGCGCCAGCAGTGCGGGGGCCCACAATGAGCAGTTCTTC,CASSAGAHNEQFF,once,TRBV10-1,.,TRBJ2-1
TGTGCAAGTCGTCCCGTTTACCGCTCCTACGAGCAGTACTTC,CASRPVYRSYEQYF,.,TRBV12-2,.,TRBJ2-7
TGTGCCAGCAGCTTAGATGGGACCGCCTACGAGCAGTACTTC,CASSLDGTAYEQYF,.,TRBV11-2,.,TRBJ2-7
TGTGCCAGCAAAACAAAGGGGTGGGAGGGGACGCTTCCAAACTATGGCTACACCTTC,CASKTKGWEGTLPNYGYTF,.,TRBV19,.,TRBJ1-2
TGTGCCTGGAATGAGGGGGCGTTACTATTCTTC,CAWNEGALLFF,few,TRBV30,TRBD1,TRBJ2-1
TGTGCCAGCAGTGAAGCGGACGAGGGACAGGGCTACGAGCAGTACTTC,CASSEADEGQGYEQYF,.,TRBV6-1,TRBD1,TRBJ2-7
TGTGCCAGCAGCGGCCGTAGCGGGAGTCCCCTCAGCACAGATACGCAGTATTTT,CASSGRSGSPLSTDTQYF,once,TRBV7-8,TRBD2,TRBJ2-3
TGTGCCTGGAGGGCGAGCGCGACTGATGAAGCTTTCTTT,CAWRASATDEAFF,.,TRBV30,.,TRBJ1-1
TGCAGCGTTGTTCGTAGCGGGAGGACCAATGAGCAGTTCTTC,CSVVRSGRTNEQFF,.,TRBV29-1,TRBD2,TRBJ2-1
TGTGCCAGCAGCGGCCCCGGGAGTAGGGAATCCGAGCAGTACTTC,CASSGPGSRESEQYF,.,TRBV6-5,.,TRBJ2-7
TGCGCCAGCAGCTTCGGACCAATATCCTACGAGCAGTACTTC,CASSFGPISYEQYF,.,TRBV5-1,.,TRBJ2-7
TGTGCCAGCAGCTTACCATCGAACACCGGGGAGCTGTTTTTT,CASSLPSNTGELFF,.,TRBV7-9,.,TRBJ2-2
TGTGCCAGCAGTGCTTATCGGGGTTCCTCGGCTGAAGCTTTCTTT,CASSAYRGSSAEAFF,once,TRBV2,.,TRBJ1-1
TGTGCCAGCTCCCCCTCGGGGGACACTGAAGCTTTCTTT,CASSPSGDTEAFF,once,TRBV18,.,TRBJ1-1
TGTGCCAGCAGCGAGAAGGACAGGGGGGCAGCGGAGCAGTACTTC,CASSEKDRGAAEQYF,.,TRBV7-2,TRBD1,TRBJ2-7
TGTGCCAGCAGCTTAGAGCTCTTTCAGCGGGGGTCGGGGGAGACCCAGTACTTC,CASSLELFQRGSGETQYF,.,TRBV7-2,TRBD2,TRBJ2-5
TGTGCCAGCAGCTTACTAACAGGGGACGGCTACACCTTC,CASSLLTGDGYTF,.,TRBV5-8,TRBD1,TRBJ1-2
TGTGCCAGCAGCTCCACAATCGACACTGAAGCTTTCTTT,CASSSTIDTEAFF,few,TRBV7-9,.,TRBJ1-1
TGTGCCGGCAATAGCGGGAGGTCCTACAATGAGCAGTTCTTC,CAGNSGRSYNEQFF,.,TRBV6-1,TRBD2,TRBJ2-1
TGTGCCATCAGTGAGTCAAGGGGGCAGGACACTGAAGCTTTCTTT,CAISESRGQDTEAFF,.,TRBV10-3,TRBD1,TRBJ1-1
TGCGCCAGCAGTGGACCGGGGAATGAAGCTTTCTTT,CASSGPGNEAFF,once,TRBV10-1,.,TRBJ1-1
TGTGCCAGTAGTGGATACAGCGCGAACACCGGGGAGCTGTTTTTT,CASSGYSANTGELFF,.,TRBV19,.,TRBJ2-2
TGTGCCAGCGGTCGAACCGTGGGGGCGGACACCGGGGAGCTGTTTTTT,CASGRTVGADTGELFF,.,TRBV4-2,.,TRBJ2-2
TGCGCCAGCGGAGACGGAGGGTCACAAGATACGCAGTATTTT,CASGDGGSQDTQYF,.,TRBV5-1,.,TRBJ2-3
TGTGCCAGCAGCGTACAATCGGGGGGCGCGGGCTATGGCTACACCTTC,CASSVQSGGAGYGYTF,.,TRBV9,.,TRBJ1-2
TGTGCCAGCAGTGCGGACAGGGGGAGCTATGGCTACACCTTC,CASSADRGSYGYTF,.,TRBV6-1,TRBD1,TRBJ1-2
TGTGCCAGCAGCGTGGGGAGGGGGCTAGAGACCCAGTACTTC,CASSVGRGLETQYF,.,TRBV9,.,TRBJ2-5